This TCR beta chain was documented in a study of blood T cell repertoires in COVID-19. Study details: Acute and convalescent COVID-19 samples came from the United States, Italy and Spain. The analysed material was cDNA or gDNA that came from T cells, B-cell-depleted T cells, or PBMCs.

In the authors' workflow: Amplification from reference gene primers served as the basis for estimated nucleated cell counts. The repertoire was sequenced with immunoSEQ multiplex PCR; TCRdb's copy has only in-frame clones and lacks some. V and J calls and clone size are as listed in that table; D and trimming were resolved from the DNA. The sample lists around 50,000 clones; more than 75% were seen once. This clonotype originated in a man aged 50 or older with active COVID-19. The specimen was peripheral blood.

The CDR3 bases are TGTGCCAGTAGTATATCCAGCGGGGTGGGTGAGCAGTTCTTC. Its translation: CASSISSGVGEQFF. The chain is built from TRBV19 and TRBJ2-1, with 7 bases fitting TRBD2. With V trimmed by 2 bases and J by 9 bases, 7 bases remained unmatched. The CDR3 length is 14 residues. Germline assignment: CDR1 LNHDA and CDR2 SQIVND (reference sequence).